This T cell receptor beta chain was profiled in a study of blood T cell repertoires in COVID-19. Study background: Acute-phase and convalescent COVID-19 samples originated in the United States, Italy and Spain.

Cohorts were assigned according to the clinical history that participants reported. Profiled with immunoSEQ multiplex PCR; TCRdb holds only in-frame clones, not every one. The sample consists of 200,000 to 250,000 clones, 88% of them appearing once. This clone was counted a single time. This clonotype was sampled from a woman aged 30 to 39 who had been exposed to COVID-19. Specimen: PBMCs or T cells enriched from blood (not recorded which).

The CDR3 DNA reads as TGTGCCAGCAGCTTGGTCTTAGCGGGAGGGACAGATACGCAGTATTTT. It specifies CASSLVLAGGTDTQYF. The chain is built from TRBV5-6 and TRBJ2-3; 11 bases line up with TRBD2. This CDR3 has 16 amino acids. Trimming at V came to 0 bases and at J to 3 bases, leaving 3 bases not matched to a gene. Germline CDR1 is SGHDT and CDR2 is YYEEEE.